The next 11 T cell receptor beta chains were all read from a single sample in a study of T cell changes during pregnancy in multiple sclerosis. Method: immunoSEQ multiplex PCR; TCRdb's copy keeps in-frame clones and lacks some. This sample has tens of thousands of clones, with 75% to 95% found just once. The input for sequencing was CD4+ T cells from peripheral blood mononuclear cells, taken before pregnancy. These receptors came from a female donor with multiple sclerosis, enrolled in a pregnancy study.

The CDR3 region has the DNA TGTGCCAGTATCGGGGGAGTCAAGGGTGGAGAGACCCAGTACTTC. Amino acids: CASIGGVKGGETQYF. The chain uses TRBV19 and TRBJ2-5; perhaps TRBD2 as D (6 bases). Trimming stripped 7 bases from V and 4 bases from J, with 19 bases between. This CDR3 has 15 amino acids. In germline, CDR1 is LNHDA, CDR2 SQIVND (reference sequence).

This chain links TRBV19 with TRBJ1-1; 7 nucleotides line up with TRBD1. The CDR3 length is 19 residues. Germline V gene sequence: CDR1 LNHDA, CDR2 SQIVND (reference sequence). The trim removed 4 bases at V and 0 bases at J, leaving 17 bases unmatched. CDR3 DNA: TGTGCCAGTAGTACCCATGCTAAGACAGGGCTCAACATGAACACTGAAGCTTTCTTT. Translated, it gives CASSTHAKTGLNMNTEAFF.

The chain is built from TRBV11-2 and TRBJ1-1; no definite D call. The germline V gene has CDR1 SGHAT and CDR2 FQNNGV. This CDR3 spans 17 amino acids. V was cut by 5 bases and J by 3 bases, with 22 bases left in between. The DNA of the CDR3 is TGTGCCAGCAGCCCCGCGGGATCTACAAGAACGGACACTGAAGCTTTCTTT. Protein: CASSPAGSTRTDTEAFF.

Here the CDR3 reads CASSVGLAGVHETQYF. In nucleotides, the CDR3 is TGTGCCAGCAGCGTAGGACTAGCGGGAGTTCACGAGACCCAGTACTTC. V usage is TRBV9 and J usage is TRBJ2-5, with 12 nucleotides matching TRBD2. Germline CDR1 and CDR2: SGDLS and YYNGEE. The CDR3 loop spans 16 amino acids. Trimming cost V 0 bases and J 5 bases; bases outside gene matches: 5.

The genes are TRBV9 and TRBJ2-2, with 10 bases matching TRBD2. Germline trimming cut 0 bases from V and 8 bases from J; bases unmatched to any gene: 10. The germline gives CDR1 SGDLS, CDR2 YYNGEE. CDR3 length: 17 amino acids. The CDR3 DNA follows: TGTGCCAGCAGCGTAGCTTTTCTAGCGGGAGAAAGTGGGGAGCTGTTTTTT. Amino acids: CASSVAFLAGESGELFF.

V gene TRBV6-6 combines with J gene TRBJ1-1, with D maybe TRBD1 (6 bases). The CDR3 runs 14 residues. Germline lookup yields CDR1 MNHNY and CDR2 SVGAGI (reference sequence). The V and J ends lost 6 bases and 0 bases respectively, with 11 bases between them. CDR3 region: CASSSTGMNTEAFF. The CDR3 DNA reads TGTGCCAGCAGCTCGACAGGTATGAACACTGAAGCTTTCTTT.

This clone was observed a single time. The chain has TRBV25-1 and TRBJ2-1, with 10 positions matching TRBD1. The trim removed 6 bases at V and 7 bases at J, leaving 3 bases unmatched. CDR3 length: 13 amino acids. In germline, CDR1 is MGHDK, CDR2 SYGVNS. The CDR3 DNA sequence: TGTGCCAGCAGGGGGACAGGGGAGAATGAGCAGTTCTTC. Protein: CASRGTGENEQFF.

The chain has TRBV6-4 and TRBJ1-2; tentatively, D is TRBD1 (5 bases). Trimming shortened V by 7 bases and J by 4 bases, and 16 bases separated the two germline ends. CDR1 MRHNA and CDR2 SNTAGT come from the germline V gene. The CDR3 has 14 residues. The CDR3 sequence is CASTWTLPLYGYTF. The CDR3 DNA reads TGTGCCAGCACCTGGACACTACCCCTCTATGGCTACACCTTC.

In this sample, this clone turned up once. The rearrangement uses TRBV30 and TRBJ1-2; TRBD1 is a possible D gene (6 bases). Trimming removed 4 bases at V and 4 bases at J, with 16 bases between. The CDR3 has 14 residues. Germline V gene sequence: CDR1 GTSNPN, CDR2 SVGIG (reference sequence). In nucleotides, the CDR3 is TGTGCCTGGAATCCCCCTCAGGACAGCTATGGCTACACCTTC. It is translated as CAWNPPQDSYGYTF.

Here the CDR3 DNA reads TGCGCCAGCAACAAAGGGGAGGGTCTCCCTACCTACGAGCAGTACTTC. Its protein product is CASNKGEGLPTYEQYF. The V call is TRBV23-1, the J call TRBJ2-7; 7 bases fit TRBD2. TRBV23-1 is an ORF, and what it does is uncertain. This CDR3 is built from 16 residues. Trimming at V came to 7 bases and at J to 2 bases, leaving 14 bases not matched to a gene.

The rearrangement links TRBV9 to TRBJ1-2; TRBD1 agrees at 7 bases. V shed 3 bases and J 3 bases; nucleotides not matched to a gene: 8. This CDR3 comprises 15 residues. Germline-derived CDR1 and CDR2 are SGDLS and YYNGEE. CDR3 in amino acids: CASSASGQADYGYTF. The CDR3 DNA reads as TGTGCCAGCAGCGCCTCCGGACAGGCGGACTATGGCTACACCTTC.